The clone carrying this TCR beta chain has only a few counts. No antigen is known for it. The data belong to a study of identical twins. cDNA carried unique molecular identifiers, and a universal primer site was added by template switching. In TCRdb, the 5' RACE reads were re-called with MiXCR into one record per CDR3 protein. The repertoire holds approximately 350,000 distinct CDR3 sequences, with about 12% as singletons. The study's findings and limits: Cross-sectional statistical analysis, not tracking of the same donors, underpinned the conclusions. Some out-of-frame alpha sequences were shared by twins, and these showed excess low generation probability. Within beta out-of-frame sequences, the excess sharing observed between twins was weaker.

The same data also contributed to another study, on yellow fever vaccine responses in identical twins.

The sequence derives from a woman in her late teens or twenties in good health. What was sequenced was CD8+ T cells sorted from blood.

CDR3 coding DNA: TGTGCCAGTACCAGGACAGGGTTTAGCAATCAGCCCCAGCATTTT. Protein: CASTRTGFSNQPQHF. The chain links TRBV19 to TRBJ1-5; 8 bases map to TRBD1. The germline V gene has CDR1 LNHDA and CDR2 SQIVND (reference sequence). The CDR3 is 15 amino acids. After removal of 7 bases from V and 0 bases from J, the junction contained 5 bases not matched to a gene.